This T cell receptor (beta chain) was observed in a study of cytomegalovirus exposure and HLA in healthy donors. Study-wide findings and caveats: Further analysis, carried out later, found HLA-associated TCR beta chains more clonally expanded than equally common other chains. Across HLA loci, a later analysis found differing TCR association rates, with DRB1 most and HLA-C fewest. Testing in vitro showed a few CMV-associated chains specific for CMV antigens. Researchers left out some V segments, among them TRBV6-2 and TRBV6-3, as indistinguishable.

Primers for the PCR totalled 60 Vbeta and 13 Jbeta. Data came from immunoSEQ multiplex PCR; TCRdb stores just in-frame clones and leaves some out. The sample shows about 62,000 clones, over 75% of them seen only once. The germline V gene encodes CDR1 MNHEY and CDR2 SVGAGI. There are 14 residues in the CDR3. V was pared by 6 bases and J by 8 bases, with 19 bases between. Turning to this clone: Its antigen remains unidentified.

The chain joins TRBV6-5 to TRBJ1-1; perhaps TRBD1 as D (5 bases). Sequencing was done on a sample of PBMCs. The sequence came from a man aged 18 to 30 in good health and CMV-seronegative. CDR3 nucleotides: TGTGCCAGCAGGGCCGACCACGGGGGGTACGAAGCTTTCTTT. Its protein is CASRADHGGYEAFF.